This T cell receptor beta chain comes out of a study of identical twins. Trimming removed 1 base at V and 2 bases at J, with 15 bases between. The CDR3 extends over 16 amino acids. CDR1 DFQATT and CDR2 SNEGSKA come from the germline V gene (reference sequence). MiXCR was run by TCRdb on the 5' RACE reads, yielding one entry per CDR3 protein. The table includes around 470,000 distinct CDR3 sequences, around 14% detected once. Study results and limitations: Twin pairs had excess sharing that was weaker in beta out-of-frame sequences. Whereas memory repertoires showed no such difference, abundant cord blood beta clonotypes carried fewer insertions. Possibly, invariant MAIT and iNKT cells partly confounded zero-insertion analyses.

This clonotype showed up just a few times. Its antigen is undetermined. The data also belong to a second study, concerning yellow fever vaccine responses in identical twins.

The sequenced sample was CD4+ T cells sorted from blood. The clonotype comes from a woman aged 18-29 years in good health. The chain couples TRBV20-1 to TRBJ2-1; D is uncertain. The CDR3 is CSARVLSADPYNEQFF. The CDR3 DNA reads TGCAGTGCTAGAGTGTTATCTGCGGACCCCTACAATGAGCAGTTCTTC.